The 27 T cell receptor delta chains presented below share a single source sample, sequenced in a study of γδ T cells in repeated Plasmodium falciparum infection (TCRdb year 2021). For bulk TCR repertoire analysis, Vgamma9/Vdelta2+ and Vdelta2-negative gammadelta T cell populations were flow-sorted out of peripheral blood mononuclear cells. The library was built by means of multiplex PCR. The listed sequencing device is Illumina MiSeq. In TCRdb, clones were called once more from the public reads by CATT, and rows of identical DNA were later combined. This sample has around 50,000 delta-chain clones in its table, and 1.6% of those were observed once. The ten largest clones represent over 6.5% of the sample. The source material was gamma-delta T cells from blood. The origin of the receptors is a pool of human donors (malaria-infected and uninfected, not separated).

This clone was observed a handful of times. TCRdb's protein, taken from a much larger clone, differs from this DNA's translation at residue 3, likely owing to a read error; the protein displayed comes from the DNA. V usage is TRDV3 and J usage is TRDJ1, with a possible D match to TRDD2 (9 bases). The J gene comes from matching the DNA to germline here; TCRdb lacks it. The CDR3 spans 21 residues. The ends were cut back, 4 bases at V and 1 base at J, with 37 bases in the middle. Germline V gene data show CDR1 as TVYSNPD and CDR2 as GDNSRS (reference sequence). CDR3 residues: CASSEPSYLLGDPPITDKLIF. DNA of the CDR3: TGTGCCTCTAGTGAGCCTTCCTACTTGCTGGGGGACCCTCCTATCACCGATAAACTCATCTTT.

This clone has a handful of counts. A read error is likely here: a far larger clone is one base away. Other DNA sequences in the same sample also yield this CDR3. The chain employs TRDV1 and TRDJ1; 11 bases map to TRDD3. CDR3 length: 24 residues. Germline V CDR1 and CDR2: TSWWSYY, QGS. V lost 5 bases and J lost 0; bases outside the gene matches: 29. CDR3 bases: TGTGCTCTTGGGAACCAGGCCTTCCTACTCCCTGGGGGATACCGATTTCAGAACACCGATAAACTCATCTTT. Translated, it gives CALGNQAFLLPGGYRFQNTDKLIF.

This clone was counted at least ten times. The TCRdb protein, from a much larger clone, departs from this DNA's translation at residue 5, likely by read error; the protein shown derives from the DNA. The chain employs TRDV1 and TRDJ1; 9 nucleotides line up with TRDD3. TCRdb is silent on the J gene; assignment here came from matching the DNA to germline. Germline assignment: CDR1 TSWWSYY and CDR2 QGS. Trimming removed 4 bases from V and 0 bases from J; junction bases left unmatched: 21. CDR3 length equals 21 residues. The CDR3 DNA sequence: TGTGCTCTTGGGGCGCATTATCTGCTGGGGGATGCCCCTCAGCACACCGATAAACTCATCTTT. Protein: CALGAHYLLGDAPQHTDKLIF.

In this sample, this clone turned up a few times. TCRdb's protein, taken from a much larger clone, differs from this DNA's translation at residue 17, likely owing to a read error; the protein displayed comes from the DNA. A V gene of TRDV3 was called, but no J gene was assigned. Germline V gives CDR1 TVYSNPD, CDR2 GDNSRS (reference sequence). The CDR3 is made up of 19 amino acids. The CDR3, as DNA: TGTGCCATACGTGCTCATTCTGAATTGTGCGAAAGTGCCACCGATAAACACATCTTT. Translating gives CAIRAHSELCESATDKHIF.

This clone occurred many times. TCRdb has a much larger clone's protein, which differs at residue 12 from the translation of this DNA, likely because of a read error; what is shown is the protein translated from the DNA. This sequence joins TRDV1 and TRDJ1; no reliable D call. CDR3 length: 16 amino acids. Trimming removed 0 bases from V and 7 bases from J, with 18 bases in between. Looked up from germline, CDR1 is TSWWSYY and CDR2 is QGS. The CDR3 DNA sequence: TGTGCTCTTGGGGAACTTATCCCCCAAAAGGAGTGTAAACTCATCTTT. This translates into CALGELIPQKECKLIF.

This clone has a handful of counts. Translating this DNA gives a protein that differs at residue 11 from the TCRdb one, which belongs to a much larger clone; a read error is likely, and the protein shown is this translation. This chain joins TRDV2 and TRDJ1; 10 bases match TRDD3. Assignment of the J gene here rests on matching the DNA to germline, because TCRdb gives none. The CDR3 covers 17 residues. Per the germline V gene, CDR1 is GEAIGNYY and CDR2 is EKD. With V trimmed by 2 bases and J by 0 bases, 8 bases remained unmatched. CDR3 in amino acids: CACDILGDTSYTDKLIF. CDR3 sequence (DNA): TGTGCCTGTGACATCTTGGGGGATACTTCTTACACCGATAAACTCATCTTT.

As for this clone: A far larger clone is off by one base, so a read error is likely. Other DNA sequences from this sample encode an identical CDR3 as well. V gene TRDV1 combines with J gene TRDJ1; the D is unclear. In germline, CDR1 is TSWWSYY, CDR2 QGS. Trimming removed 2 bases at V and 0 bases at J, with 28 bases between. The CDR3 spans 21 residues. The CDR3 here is CALGEDSTPRPTRTYTDKLIF. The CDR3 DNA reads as TGTGCTCTTGGGGAAGACTCTACTCCGCGTCCGACCCGGACGTACACCGATAAACTCATCTTT.

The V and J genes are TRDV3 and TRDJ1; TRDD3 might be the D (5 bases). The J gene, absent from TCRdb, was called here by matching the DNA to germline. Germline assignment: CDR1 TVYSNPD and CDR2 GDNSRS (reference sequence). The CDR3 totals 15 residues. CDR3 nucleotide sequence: TGTGCAGGGAAGGCGGGGACCAAGGGGACCGATAAACTCATCTTT. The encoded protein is CAGKAGTKGTDKLIF.

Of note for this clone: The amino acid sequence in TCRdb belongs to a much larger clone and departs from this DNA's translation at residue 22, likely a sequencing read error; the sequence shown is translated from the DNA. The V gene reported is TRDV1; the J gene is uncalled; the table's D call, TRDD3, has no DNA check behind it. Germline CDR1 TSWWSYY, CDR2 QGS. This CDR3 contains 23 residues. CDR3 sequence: CALGELHHLTGGYPYSPTDKLTF. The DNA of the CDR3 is TGTGCTCTTGGGGAACTCCATCACCTCACTGGGGGATACCCCTACTCCCCAACCGATAAACTCACCTTT.

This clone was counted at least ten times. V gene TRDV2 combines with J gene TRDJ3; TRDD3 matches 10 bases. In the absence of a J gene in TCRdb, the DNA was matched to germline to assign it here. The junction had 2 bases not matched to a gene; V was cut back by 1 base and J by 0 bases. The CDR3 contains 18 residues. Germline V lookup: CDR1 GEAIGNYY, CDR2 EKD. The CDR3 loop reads CACDTGGYSSWDTRQMFF. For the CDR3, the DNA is TGTGCCTGTGACACTGGGGGATACAGCTCCTGGGACACCCGACAGATGTTTTTC.

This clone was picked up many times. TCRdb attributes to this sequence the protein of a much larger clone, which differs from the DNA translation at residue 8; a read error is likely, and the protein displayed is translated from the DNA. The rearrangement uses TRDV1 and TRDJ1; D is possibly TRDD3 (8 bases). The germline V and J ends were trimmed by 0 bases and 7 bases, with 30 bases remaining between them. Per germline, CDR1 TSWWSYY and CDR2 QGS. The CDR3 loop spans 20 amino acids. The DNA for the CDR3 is TGTGCTCTTGGGGAACTTCCTCCTACCTTCCTGGGGGACCGGGACGGTAAACTCATCTTT. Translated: CALGELPPTFLGDRDGKLIF.

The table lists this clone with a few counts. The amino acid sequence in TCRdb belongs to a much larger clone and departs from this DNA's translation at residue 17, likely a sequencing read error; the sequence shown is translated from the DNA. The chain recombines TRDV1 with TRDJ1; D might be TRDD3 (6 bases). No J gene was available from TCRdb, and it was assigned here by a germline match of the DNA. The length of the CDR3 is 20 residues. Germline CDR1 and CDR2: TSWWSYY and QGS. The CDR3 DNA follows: TGTGCTCTTGGGGAAGATCCGAAGTCTGTCGGGGATTCGTACACCGATGAACTCATCTTT. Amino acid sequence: CALGEDPKSVGDSYTDELIF.

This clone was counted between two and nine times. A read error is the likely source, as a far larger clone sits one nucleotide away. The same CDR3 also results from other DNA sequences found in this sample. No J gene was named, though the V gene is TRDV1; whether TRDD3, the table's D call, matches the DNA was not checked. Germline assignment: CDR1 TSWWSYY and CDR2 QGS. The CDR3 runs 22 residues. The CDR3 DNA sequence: TGTGCTCTTGGTTTACCCATCTATGCGCGACTGGGGGATACCACGTACACCGATAAGCTCATCTTT. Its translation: CALGLPIYARLGDTTYTDKLIF.

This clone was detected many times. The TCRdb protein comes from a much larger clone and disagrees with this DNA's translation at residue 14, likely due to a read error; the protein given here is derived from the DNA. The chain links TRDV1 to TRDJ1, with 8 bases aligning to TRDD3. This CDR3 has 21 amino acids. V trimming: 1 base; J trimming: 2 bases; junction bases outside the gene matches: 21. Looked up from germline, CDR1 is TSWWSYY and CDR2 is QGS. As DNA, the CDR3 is TGTGCTCTTGGGGAACATATGGCGGCCTACTGGGGGGCCCAGTGGACCGATAAACTCATCTTT. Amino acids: CALGEHMAAYWGAQWTDKLIF.

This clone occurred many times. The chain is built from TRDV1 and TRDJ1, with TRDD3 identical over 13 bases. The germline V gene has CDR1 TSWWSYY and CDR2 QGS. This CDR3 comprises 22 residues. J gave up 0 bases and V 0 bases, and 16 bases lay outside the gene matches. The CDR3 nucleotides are TGTGCTCTTGGGGAACTTTCCTACCCACAAGACTGGGGGATACGCAACACCGATAAACTCATCTTT. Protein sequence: CALGELSYPQDWGIRNTDKLIF.

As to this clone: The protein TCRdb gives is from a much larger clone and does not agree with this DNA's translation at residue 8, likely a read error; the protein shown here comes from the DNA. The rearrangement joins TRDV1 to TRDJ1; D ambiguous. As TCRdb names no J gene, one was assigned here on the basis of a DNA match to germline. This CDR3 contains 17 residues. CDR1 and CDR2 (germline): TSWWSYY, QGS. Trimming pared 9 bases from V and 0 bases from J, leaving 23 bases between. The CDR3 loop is CALRWVSAKKYTDKLIF. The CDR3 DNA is TGTGCTCTCCGGTGGGTGTCCGCGAAAAAGTACACCGATAAACTCATCTTT.

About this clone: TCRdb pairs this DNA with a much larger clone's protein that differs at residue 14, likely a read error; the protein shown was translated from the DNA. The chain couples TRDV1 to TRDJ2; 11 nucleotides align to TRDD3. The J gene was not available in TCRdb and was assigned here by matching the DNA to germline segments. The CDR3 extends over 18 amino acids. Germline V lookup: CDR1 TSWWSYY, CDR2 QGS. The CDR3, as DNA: TGTGCTCTTGGGGATTTTTGGGGGATACGAGGGACGACAGAACAACTCTTCTTT. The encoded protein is CALGDFWGIRGTTEQLFF.

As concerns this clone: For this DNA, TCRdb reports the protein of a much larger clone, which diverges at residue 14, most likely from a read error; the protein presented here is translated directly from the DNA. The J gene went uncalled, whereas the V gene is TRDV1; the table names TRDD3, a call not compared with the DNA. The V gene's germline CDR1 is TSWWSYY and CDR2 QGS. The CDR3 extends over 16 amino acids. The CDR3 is CALGELVPLEDGGPIF. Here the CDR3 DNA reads TGTGCTCTTGGGGAACTAGTCCCGCTTGAGGACGGGGGGCCCATCTTT.

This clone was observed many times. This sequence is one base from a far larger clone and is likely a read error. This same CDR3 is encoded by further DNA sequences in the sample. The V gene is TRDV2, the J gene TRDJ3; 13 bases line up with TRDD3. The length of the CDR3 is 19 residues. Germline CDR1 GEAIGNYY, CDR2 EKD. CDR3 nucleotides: TGTGCCTGTGACACCCTACTGGGGGATACGCTGGGGGACACCCGGCAGATGTTTTTC. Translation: CACDTLLGDTLGDTRQMFF.

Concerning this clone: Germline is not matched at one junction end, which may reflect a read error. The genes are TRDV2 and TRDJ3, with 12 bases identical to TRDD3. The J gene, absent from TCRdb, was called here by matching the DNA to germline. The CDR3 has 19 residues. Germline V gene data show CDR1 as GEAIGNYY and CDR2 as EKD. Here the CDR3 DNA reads TGTGCCTGTGACACCTTACTGGGGGATACCTCCTGGGACACCAGACAGATGTTTTTC. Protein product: CACDTLLGDTSWDTRQMFF.

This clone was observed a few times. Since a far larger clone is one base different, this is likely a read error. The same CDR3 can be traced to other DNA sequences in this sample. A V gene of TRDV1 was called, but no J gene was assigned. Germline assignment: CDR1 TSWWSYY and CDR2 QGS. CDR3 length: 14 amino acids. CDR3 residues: CALGPFLGYGKLIF. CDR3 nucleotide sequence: TGTGCTCTTGGTCCTTTCCTAGGGTACGGTAAGCTCATCTTT.

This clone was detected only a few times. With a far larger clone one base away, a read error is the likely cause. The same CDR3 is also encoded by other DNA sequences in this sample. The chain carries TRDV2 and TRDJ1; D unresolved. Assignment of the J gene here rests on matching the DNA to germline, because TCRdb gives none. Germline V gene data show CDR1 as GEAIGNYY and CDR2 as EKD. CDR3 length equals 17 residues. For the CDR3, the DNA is TGTGCTTGTGACACCGTCGGAACGGGGCCTTACACCGATAAACTCATCTTT. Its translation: CACDTVGTGPYTDKLIF.

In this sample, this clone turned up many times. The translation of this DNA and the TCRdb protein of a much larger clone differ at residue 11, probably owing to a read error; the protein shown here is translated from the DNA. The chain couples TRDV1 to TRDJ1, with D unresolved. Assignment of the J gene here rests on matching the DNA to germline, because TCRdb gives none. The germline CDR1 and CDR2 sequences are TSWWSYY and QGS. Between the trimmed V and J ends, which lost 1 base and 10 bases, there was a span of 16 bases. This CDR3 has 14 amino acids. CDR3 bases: TGTGCTCTTGGGGAACCGGATCCTTTGCTGAGACTCATCTTT. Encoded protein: CALGEPDPLLRLIF.

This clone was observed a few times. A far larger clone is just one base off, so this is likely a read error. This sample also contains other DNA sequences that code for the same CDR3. CDR3 region: CALGDPLTGYTDKLIF. CDR3 nucleotide sequence: TGTGCTCTCGGGGACCCATTAACCGGGTACACCGATAAACTCATCTTT. The rearrangement links TRDV1 to TRDJ1; perhaps TRDD3 as D (5 bases). The J gene is not listed in TCRdb, so it was assigned here from a DNA match to germline. This CDR3 has 16 amino acids. CDR1 TSWWSYY and CDR2 QGS come from the germline V gene.

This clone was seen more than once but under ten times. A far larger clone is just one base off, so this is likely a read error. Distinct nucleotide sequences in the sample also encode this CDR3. Here the CDR3 DNA reads TGTGCTCTTGGGGAAAAGGCCCCTACGCTGGGGGATACGGCCGATAAACTCATCTTT. Its protein product is CALGEKAPTLGDTADKLIF. The chain carries TRDV1 and TRDJ1; 12 nucleotides match TRDD3. Germline matching of the DNA provided the J gene here, since TCRdb leaves it blank. With V trimmed by 2 bases and J by 3 bases, 13 bases remained unmatched. Germline V gene data show CDR1 as TSWWSYY and CDR2 as QGS. The CDR3 sequence is 19 residues long.

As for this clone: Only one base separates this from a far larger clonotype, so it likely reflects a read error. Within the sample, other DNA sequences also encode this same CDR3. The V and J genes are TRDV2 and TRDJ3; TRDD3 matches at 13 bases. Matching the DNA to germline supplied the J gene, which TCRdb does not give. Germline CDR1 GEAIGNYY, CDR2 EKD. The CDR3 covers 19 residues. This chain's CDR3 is CACDTLLGDTLGDTRQMFF. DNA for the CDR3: TGTGCCTGTGACACCCTACTGGGGGATACGCTGGGGGACACCCGCCAGATGTTTTTC.

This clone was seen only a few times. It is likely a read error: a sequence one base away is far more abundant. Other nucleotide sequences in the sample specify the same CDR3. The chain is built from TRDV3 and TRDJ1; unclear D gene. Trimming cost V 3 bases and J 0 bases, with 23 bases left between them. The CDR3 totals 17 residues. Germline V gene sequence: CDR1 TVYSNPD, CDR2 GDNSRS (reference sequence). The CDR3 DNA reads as TGTGCCTTCAAAGGACTGTGGAGGGGTGGGTACACCGATAAACTCATCTTT. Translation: CAFKGLWRGGYTDKLIF.